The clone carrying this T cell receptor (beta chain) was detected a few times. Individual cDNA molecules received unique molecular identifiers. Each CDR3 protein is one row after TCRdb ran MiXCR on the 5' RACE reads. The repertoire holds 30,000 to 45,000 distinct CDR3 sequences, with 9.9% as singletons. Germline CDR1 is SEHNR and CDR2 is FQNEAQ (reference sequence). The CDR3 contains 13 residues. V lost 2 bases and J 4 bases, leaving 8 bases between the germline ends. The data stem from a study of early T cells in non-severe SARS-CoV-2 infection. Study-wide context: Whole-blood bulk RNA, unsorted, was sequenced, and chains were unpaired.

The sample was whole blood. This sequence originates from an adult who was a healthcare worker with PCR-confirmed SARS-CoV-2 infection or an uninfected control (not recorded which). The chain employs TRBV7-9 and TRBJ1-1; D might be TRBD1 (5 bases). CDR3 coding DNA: TGTGCCAGCAGCTTATGGGGGTCCACTGAAGCTTTCTTT. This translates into CASSLWGSTEAFF.